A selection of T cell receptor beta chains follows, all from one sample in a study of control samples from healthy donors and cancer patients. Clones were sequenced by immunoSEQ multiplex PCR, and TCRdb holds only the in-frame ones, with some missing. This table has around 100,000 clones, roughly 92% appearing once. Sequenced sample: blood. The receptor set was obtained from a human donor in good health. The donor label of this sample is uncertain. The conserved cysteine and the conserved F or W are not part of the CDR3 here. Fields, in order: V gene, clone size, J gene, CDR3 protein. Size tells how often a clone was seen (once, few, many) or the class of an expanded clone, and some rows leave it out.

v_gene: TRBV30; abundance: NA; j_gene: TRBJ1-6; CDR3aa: AWRQGLIGGGNNSPLH
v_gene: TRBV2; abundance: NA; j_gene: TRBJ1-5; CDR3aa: ASSESGFNQPQH
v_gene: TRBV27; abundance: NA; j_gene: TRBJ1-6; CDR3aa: ASRYGRDNSPLH
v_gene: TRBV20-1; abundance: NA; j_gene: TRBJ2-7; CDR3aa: SASSPSGYEQY
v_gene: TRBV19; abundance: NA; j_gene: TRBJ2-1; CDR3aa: ASSLEAGEQF
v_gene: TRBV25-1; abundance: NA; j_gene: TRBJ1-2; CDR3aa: ASKGQGRANYGYT
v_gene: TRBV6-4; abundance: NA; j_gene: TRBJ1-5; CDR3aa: ASSENVPLVDQPQH
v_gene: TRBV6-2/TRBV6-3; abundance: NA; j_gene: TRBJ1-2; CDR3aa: ASSRAAGGGGYGYT
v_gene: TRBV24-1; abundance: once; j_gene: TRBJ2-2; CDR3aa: ATSDSDRGRNTGELF
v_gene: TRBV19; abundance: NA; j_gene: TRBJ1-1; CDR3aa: ASSTRDRSLNTEAF
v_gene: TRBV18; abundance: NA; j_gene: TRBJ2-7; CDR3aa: ASSLTHLTGGSYEQY
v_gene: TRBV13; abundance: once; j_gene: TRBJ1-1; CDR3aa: ASSLFLSGTENTEAF
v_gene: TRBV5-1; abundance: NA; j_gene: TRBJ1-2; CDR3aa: ASSSRTGGDGYT
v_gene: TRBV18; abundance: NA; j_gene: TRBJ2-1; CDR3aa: ASSPRTLVSYNEQF
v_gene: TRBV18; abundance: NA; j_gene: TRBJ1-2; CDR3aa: ASSEGAYGYT
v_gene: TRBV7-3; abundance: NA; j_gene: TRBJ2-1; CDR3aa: ASSEVGGGNEQF
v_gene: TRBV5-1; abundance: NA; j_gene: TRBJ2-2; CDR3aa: ASGEPGQGTTGELF
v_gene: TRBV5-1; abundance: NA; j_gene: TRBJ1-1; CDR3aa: ASSSRNWMGQVHTEAF
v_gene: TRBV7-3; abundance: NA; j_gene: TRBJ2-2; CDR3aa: ASSQQSATNTGELF
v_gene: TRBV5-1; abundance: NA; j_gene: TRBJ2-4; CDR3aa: ASSLGSEVAKNIQY
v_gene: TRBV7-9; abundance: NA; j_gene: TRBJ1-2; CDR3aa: ASSLRQGYGYT
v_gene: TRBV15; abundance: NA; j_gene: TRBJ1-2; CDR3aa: ATSNQGVSYGYT
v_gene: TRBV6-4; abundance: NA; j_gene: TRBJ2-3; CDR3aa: ASSEGLPTDTQY
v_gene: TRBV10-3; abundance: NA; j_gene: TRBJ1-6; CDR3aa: AISREIPSSVGSPLH
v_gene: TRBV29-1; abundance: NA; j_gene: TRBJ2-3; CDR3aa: SVAPSGPVTQY
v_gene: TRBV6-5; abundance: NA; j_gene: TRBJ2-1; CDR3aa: ASRLGTAYNEQF
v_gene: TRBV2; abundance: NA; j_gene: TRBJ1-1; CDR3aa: ASSDWGPSTEAF
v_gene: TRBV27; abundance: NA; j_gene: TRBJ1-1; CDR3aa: ASSLEGGGRTEAF
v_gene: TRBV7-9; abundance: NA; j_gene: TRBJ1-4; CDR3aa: ASIKRTGALSNEKLF
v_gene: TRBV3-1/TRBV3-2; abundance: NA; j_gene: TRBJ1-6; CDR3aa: ASSQRFGVSSYNSPLH
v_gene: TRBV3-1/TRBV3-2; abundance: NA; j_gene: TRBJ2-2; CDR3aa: ASSSRTNTGELF
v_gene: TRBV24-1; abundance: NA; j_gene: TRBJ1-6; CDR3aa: ATSYIRDRDLNSPLH
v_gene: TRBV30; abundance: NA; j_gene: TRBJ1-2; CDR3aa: AWSPPGQSYGYT
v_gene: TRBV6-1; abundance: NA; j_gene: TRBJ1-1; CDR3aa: ASSEAGQNEAF
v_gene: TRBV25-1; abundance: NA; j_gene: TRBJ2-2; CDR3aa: ASIRGSGNTGELF
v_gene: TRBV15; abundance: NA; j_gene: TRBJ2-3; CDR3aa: ATSRGFQGPDTQY
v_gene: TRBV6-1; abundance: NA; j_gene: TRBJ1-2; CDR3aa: ASSGIGTEVNYGYT
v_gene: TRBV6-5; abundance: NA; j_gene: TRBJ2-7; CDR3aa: ASSPDRTTYEQY
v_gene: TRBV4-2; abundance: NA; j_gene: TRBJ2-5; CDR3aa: ASSQTGVETQY
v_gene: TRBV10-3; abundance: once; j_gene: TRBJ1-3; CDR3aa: AISEFRGDRGNTIY
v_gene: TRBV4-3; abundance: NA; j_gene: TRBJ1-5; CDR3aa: ASSLRQGGQPQH
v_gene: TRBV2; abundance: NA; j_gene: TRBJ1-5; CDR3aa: ASRTRDRGHNQPQH
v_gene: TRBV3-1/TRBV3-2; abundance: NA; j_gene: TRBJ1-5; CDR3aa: ASSQDSNQPQH
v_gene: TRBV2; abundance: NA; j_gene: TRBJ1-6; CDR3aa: ASREQGYNSPLH
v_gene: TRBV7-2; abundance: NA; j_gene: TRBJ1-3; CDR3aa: ASSFSSTAASGNTIY
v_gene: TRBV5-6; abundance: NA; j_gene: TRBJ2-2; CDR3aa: ASCGPINTGELF
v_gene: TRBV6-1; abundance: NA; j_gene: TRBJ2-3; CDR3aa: ASSVVRTSGGKVTQY
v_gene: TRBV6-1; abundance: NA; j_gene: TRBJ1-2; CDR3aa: ASSEGGGQVRGYT
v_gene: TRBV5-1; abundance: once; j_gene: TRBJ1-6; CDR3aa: ASRYDRGNSPLH
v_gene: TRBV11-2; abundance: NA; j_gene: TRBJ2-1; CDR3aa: ASSIAAYNEQF
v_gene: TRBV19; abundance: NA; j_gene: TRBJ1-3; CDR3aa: ASSIHRTGNTIY
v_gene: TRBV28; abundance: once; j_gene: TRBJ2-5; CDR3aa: ASSFQGTKTQY
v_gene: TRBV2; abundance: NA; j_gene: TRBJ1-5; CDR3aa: ASSLTNLASNQPQH
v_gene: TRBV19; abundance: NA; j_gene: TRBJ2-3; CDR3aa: ASSPGLAGSTDTQY
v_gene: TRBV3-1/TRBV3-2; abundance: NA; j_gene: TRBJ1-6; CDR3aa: ASVAASNSPLH
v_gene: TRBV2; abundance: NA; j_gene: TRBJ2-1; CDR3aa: ASSERGRGSYNEQF
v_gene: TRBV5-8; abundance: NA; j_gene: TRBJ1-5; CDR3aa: ASSYRAAGNQPQH
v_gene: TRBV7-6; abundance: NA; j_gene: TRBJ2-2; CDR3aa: ASSLDSVGITGELF
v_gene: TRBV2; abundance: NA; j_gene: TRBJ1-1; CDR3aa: ASRAGTGRALGTEAF